The 25 T cell receptor beta chains in this list originate from one sample, sequenced in a study of T cell responses to AZD1222 COVID-19 vaccine. Sequencing was performed with immunoSEQ multiplex PCR; in TCRdb, only in-frame clones are kept and a portion is missing. The sample yields roughly 150,000 clones, 89% seen once. The sample was peripheral blood, taken on day 0 of AZD1222 vaccination. These receptors were taken from an adult in good health.

The chain couples TRBV19 to TRBJ1-5; possibly TRBD1 for D (5 bases). Germline V gene data show CDR1 as LNHDA and CDR2 as SQIVND (reference sequence). This CDR3 comprises 16 residues. The ends were cut back, 6 bases at V and 0 bases at J, with 15 bases in the middle. For the CDR3, the DNA is TGTGCCAGTAGGGACAAAGGAGGGTATAGCAATCAGCCCCAGCATTTT. Amino acids: CASRDKGGYSNQPQHF.

The chain joins TRBV9 to TRBJ2-7; D is uncertain. The CDR3 runs to 13 residues. V lost 4 bases and J 3 bases, leaving 11 bases between the germline ends. Germline CDR1 reads SGDLS; CDR2 reads YYNGEE. CDR3 DNA: TGTGCCAGCAGCCCTCGGCCGAGCTACGAGCAGTACTTC. Translating gives CASSPRPSYEQYF. Variable domain in full (rest from reference TRBV9 and TRBJ2-7): DSGVTQTPKHLITATGQRVTLRCSPRSGDLSVYWYQQSLDQGLQFLIQYYNGEERAKGNILERFSAQQFPDLHSELNLSSLELGDSALYFCASSPRPSYEQYFGPGTRLTVT.

This chain connects TRBV6-2 or TRBV6-3 to TRBJ1-1; 7 bases match TRBD1. The CDR3 is made up of 13 amino acids. Germline-derived CDR1 and CDR2 are MNHEY and SVGEGT. V shed 4 bases, J shed 4 bases, and the junction held 3 bases outside the gene matches. In nucleotides, the CDR3 is TGTGCCAGCAGTTGGTCAGGGGGCACTGAAGCTTTCTTT. This gives the protein CASSWSGGTEAFF.

V is TRBV12-3 or TRBV12-4 and J is TRBJ1-4; D is possibly TRBD1 (6 bases). V lost 6 bases, J lost 13 bases, and 15 bases lay in between. This CDR3 contains 12 residues. DNA of the CDR3: TGTGCCAGCAGCCCTACAGGGAAACGACTGTTTTTT. This gives the protein CASSPTGKRLFF.

This chain links TRBV7-8 with TRBJ2-2; 11 bases line up with TRBD2. Germline CDR1 reads SGHVS; CDR2 reads FQNEAQ. The CDR3 has 18 residues. With V trimmed by 5 bases and J by 6 bases, 14 bases remained unmatched. Here the CDR3 reads CASSPRVAGGPSSGELFF. The CDR3, as DNA: TGTGCCAGCAGCCCCCGAGTAGCGGGAGGGCCTTCATCCGGGGAGCTGTTTTTT.

This clone occurred a few times. The chain is built from TRBV25-1 and TRBJ2-7; D is undetermined. The CDR3 runs to 11 residues. CDR1 and CDR2 from the germline V gene are MGHDK and SYGVNS. V lost 2 bases to trimming and J lost 6 bases, with 5 bases between them. CDR3 protein: CASSERREQYF. The CDR3 DNA follows: TGTGCCAGCAGTGAACGGCGCGAGCAGTACTTC.

This chain connects TRBV7-9 to TRBJ1-2; D not resolved. Germline CDR1 reads SEHNR; CDR2 reads FQNEAQ (reference sequence). With 0 bases removed from V and 4 bases from J, the gap between germline ends came to 15 bases. CDR3 length: 16 amino acids. CDR3 nucleotide sequence: TGTGCCAGCAGCTTAGCGCTGGAATCCCTCCCCTATGGCTACACCTTC. It is translated as CASSLALESLPYGYTF.

This chain links TRBV28 with TRBJ1-2, with 7 bases identical to TRBD1. Germline V gene lookup returns CDR1 MDHEN and CDR2 SYDVKM. The CDR3 is 12 amino acids. J was trimmed by 7 bases and V by 7 bases; bases with no gene match: 6. CDR3 nucleotides: TGTGCCAGCAAGCCTCAGGGGGGTGGCTACACCTTC. The encoded protein is CASKPQGGGYTF.

The chain combines TRBV28 with TRBJ2-2; D is perhaps TRBD1 (6 bases). CDR1 and CDR2 from the germline V gene are MDHEN and SYDVKM. V was shortened by 5 bases and J by 5 bases, with 15 bases between the two germline ends. This CDR3 comprises 15 residues. This chain's CDR3 is CASSLLGAGTGELFF. The CDR3 nucleotides are TGTGCCAGCAGTCTCCTGGGGGCAGGAACCGGGGAGCTGTTTTTT.

The chain joins TRBV6-5 to TRBJ1-3; D not resolved. Germline values: CDR1 MNHEY, CDR2 SVGAGI. V was shortened by 8 bases and J by 3 bases, with 14 bases between the two germline ends. The CDR3 is made up of 14 amino acids. For the CDR3, the DNA is TGTGCCAGCGGAAGGAATGCAGGTGGAAACACCATATATTTT. Residues: CASGRNAGGNTIYF.

This clone was found once. Here the CDR3 reads CASSYSDRVNEKLFF. The DNA for the CDR3 is TGTGCCAGCAGTTACTCGGACAGGGTTAATGAAAAACTGTTTTTT. The V call is TRBV6-6, the J call TRBJ1-4; 8 nucleotides match TRBD1. The CDR3 contains 15 residues. Germline-derived CDR1 and CDR2 are MNHNY and SVGAGI (reference sequence). J gave up 4 bases and V 0 bases, and 1 base lay outside the gene matches.

The chain links TRBV3-1 (or the pseudogene TRBV3-2) to TRBJ1-6, with no clear D. This CDR3 has 14 amino acids. Germline lookup yields CDR1 LGHDT and CDR2 YNNKEL (reference sequence). Trimming shortened V by 1 base and J by 10 bases, and 11 bases separated the two germline ends. CDR3 region: CASSQVMNQSPLHF. The CDR3 nucleotides are TGTGCCAGCAGCCAAGTAATGAACCAGTCACCCCTCCACTTT.

The rearrangement joins TRBV24-1 to TRBJ2-1; 7 bases align to TRBD1. The CDR3 is 15 residues long. V dropped 3 bases and J dropped 9; count of bases not matched to a gene: 10. In germline, CDR1 is KGHDR, CDR2 SFDVKD. In DNA, the CDR3 is TGTGCCACCAGTGATCCCGGGACAGAAGATGCTGAGCAGTTCTTC. It specifies CATSDPGTEDAEQFF.

The chain couples TRBV7-9 to TRBJ2-6; D gene uncertain. Germline lookup yields CDR1 SEHNR and CDR2 FQNEAQ (reference sequence). Trimming stripped 3 bases from V and 0 bases from J, with 6 bases between. The CDR3 is 15 amino acids. CDR3 in amino acids: CASSFGNSGANVLTF. DNA of the CDR3: TGTGCCAGCAGCTTCGGAAACTCTGGGGCCAACGTCCTGACTTTC. Variable domain in full (rest from reference TRBV7-9 and TRBJ2-6): DTGVSQNPRHKITKRGQNVTFRCDPISEHNRLYWYRQTLGQGPEFLTYFQNEAQLEKSRLLSDRFSAERPKGSFSTLEIQRTEQGDSAMYLCASSFGNSGANVLTFGAGSRLTVL.

J is TRBJ1-1 and V is TRBV2; D is uncertain. The V and J ends lost 4 bases and 0 bases respectively, with 12 bases between them. Germline values: CDR1 SNHLY, CDR2 FYNNEI. This CDR3 has 15 amino acids. CDR3 in amino acids: CASSGDSGVNTEAFF. The CDR3, as DNA: TGTGCCAGCAGTGGGGATTCTGGGGTGAACACTGAAGCTTTCTTT.

V gene TRBV29-1 combines with J gene TRBJ1-2; tentative D call: TRBD1 (6 bases). Trimming removed 7 bases from V and 9 bases from J, with 18 bases in between. Germline V lookup: CDR1 SQVTM, CDR2 ANQGSEA. The CDR3 contains 12 residues. CDR3 amino acids: CSARLGGSSYTF. The DNA for the CDR3 is TGCAGCGCCCGGCTGGGGGGCTCTAGCTACACCTTC.

This chain connects TRBV5-1 to TRBJ1-2; 9 bases line up with TRBD1. CDR3 length equals 15 residues. Trimming took 4 bases from V and 4 from J; bases not matched to a gene: 8. CDR1 is SGHRS and CDR2 is YFSETQ in the germline V gene. This chain's CDR3 is CASSAGWDRVYGYTF. CDR3 DNA: TGCGCCAGCAGCGCAGGCTGGGACAGGGTCTATGGCTACACCTTC.

The chain employs TRBV6-1 and TRBJ1-3, with D tentatively TRBD1 (6 bases). CDR3 length: 16 amino acids. Germline assignment: CDR1 MNHNS and CDR2 SASEGT. Trimming took 4 bases from V and 4 from J, leaving 17 bases between them. This CDR3 reads CASSAWDLQGGNTIYF. For the CDR3, the DNA is TGTGCCAGCAGTGCATGGGACCTACAGGGAGGAAACACCATATATTTT.

The V gene is TRBV15, the J gene TRBJ1-2; D unclear. The CDR3 is 15 residues long. V was trimmed by 0 bases and J by 5 bases, leaving 13 bases between them. Germline values: CDR1 LNHNV, CDR2 YYDKDF (reference sequence). DNA of the CDR3: TGTGCCACCAGCAGAGATTTCATCCAGAGTTATGGCTACACCTTC. As protein: CATSRDFIQSYGYTF. The complete variable domain, with remaining parts taken from reference TRBV15 and TRBJ1-2, reads DAMVIQNPRYQVTQFGKPVTLSCSQTLNHNVMYWYQQKSSQAPKLLFHYYDKDFNNEADTPDNFQSRRPNTSFCFLDIRSPGLGDTAMYLCATSRDFIQSYGYTFGSGTRLTVV.

The J gene is TRBJ1-1, the V gene TRBV19; D perhaps matches TRBD1 (6 bases). The germline V and J ends were trimmed by 2 bases and 1 base, with 11 bases remaining between them. The CDR3 length is 15 residues. From germline, CDR1 is LNHDA and CDR2 SQIVND (reference sequence). As DNA, the CDR3 is TGTGCCAGTAGTATACTCGGACAGACGAACACTGAAGCTTTCTTT. It translates to CASSILGQTNTEAFF.

J is TRBJ2-7 and V is TRBV3-1 (or the pseudogene TRBV3-2), with D perhaps TRBD1 or TRBD2 (5 bases each). V was cut by 4 bases and J by 5 bases, with 12 bases left in between. In germline, CDR1 is LGHDT, CDR2 YNNKEL (reference sequence). There are 13 residues in the CDR3. CDR3 sequence reads: CASSRGRLNEQYF. The CDR3 coding sequence is TGTGCCAGCAGCCGGGGACGTCTCAACGAGCAGTACTTC.

The V and J genes are TRBV28 and TRBJ1-2; the D is unclear. From germline, CDR1 is MDHEN and CDR2 SYDVKM. V lost 2 bases, J lost 7 bases, and 17 bases lay in between. The CDR3 is 15 residues long. The CDR3 DNA reads TGTGCCAGCAGTTTAGAGGGCCTTACCCCCGGTGGCTACACCTTC. Translated, it gives CASSLEGLTPGGYTF.

The gene calls are TRBV28 and TRBJ2-6; perhaps TRBD1 as D (6 bases). The V gene lost 5 bases and the J gene lost 2 bases, with 10 bases spanning the gap. CDR1 is MDHEN and CDR2 is SYDVKM in the germline V gene. The CDR3 covers 15 residues. CDR3: CASSPYRAGANVLTF. The CDR3, as DNA: TGTGCCAGCAGTCCTTACAGGGCTGGGGCCAACGTCCTGACTTTC.

The chain recombines TRBV6-5 with TRBJ1-1; D is unclear. This CDR3 contains 13 residues. Germline V gene data show CDR1 as MNHEY and CDR2 as SVGAGI. The V gene lost 0 bases and the J gene lost 11 bases, with 13 bases spanning the gap. The CDR3 nucleotides are TGTGCCAGCAGTTACTCGATACAGAGGGTGGCTTTCTTT. It codes for CASSYSIQRVAFF.

This clone has just one count. V usage is TRBV28 and J usage is TRBJ1-2; 9 bases agree with TRBD1. Trimming cost V 1 base and J 4 bases; bases outside gene matches: 4. The CDR3 is 15 amino acids. CDR1 is MDHEN and CDR2 is SYDVKM in the germline V gene. The CDR3 loop is CASSLLGQGSYGYTF. Written as DNA, the CDR3 is TGTGCCAGCAGTTTATTGGGACAGGGCTCCTATGGCTACACCTTC.